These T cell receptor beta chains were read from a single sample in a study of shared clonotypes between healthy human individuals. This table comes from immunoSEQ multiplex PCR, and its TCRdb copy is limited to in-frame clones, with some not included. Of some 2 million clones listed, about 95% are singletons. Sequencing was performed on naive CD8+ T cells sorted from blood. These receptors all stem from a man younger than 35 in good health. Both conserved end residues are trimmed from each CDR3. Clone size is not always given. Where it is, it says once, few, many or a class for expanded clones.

CDR3: ASSVQGYGYT; V: TRBV9; size: .; J: TRBJ1-2
CDR3: ASSEGRTPSYEQY; V: TRBV6-1; size: once; J: TRBJ2-7
CDR3: ASRQAGLNEQF; V: TRBV19; size: .; J: TRBJ2-1
CDR3: ASSPPRNGTGNNPNYGYT; V: TRBV18; size: .; J: TRBJ1-2
CDR3: ASSETPPGREYYNEQF; V: TRBV2; size: .; J: TRBJ2-1
CDR3: ASSPPAGANTEAF; V: TRBV18; size: few; J: TRBJ1-1
CDR3: ASSTLANTGELF; V: TRBV5-1; size: .; J: TRBJ2-2
CDR3: ASSQIAGREETQY; V: TRBV6-5; size: .; J: TRBJ2-5
CDR3: ASSSGVAGGFGEQY; V: TRBV6-5; size: .; J: TRBJ2-7
CDR3: ASSFLKGHENTIY; V: TRBV7-9; size: .; J: TRBJ1-3
CDR3: ASSLYSSGYYEQY; V: TRBV5-1; size: .; J: TRBJ2-7
CDR3: ASSSPPSDTQY; V: TRBV19; size: .; J: TRBJ2-3
CDR3: ASTAGTSGNEQF; V: TRBV10-2; size: .; J: TRBJ2-1
CDR3: ASSQVLGVYEQY; V: TRBV4-3; size: .; J: TRBJ2-7
CDR3: ASSLEGADMGTEAF; V: TRBV11-2; size: once; J: TRBJ1-1
CDR3: AWSHGAGASEQY; V: TRBV30; size: .; J: TRBJ2-7
CDR3: ASSMSGEGINYGYT; V: TRBV27; size: .; J: TRBJ1-2
CDR3: ASRTGGKNEQY; V: TRBV6-1; size: few; J: TRBJ2-7
CDR3: ASSYSQGARTEAF; V: TRBV6-5; size: .; J: TRBJ1-1
CDR3: ASSADLEGVGNTIY; V: TRBV6-1; size: .; J: TRBJ1-3
CDR3: ASSLSGPGTYEQY; V: TRBV27; size: .; J: TRBJ2-7
CDR3: ASTPVIGPNDNQPQH; V: TRBV28; size: .; J: TRBJ1-5
CDR3: ASRDYQETQY; V: TRBV4-1; size: .; J: TRBJ2-5